This T cell receptor beta chain was recorded in a study of response to subunit inactivated influenza vaccine. Comment on this clonotype: Its antigen is currently unknown.

Using its own MiXCR run on the RT-PCR reads, TCRdb lists one record per CDR3 protein. The repertoire consists of hundreds of thousands of distinct CDR3 sequences, with around 8% occurring once and the leading ten covering over 10%. Study-level findings and limits: The authors suggested that few new T cells are recruited per seasonal influenza vaccination.

V lost 5 bases and J 2 bases, leaving 7 bases between the germline ends. The CDR3 sequence is 13 residues long. Germline assignment: CDR1 SGHRS and CDR2 YFSETQ. The source is a man in his fifties or sixties who received an inactivated influenza vaccine. The source was PBMCs from blood, collected about 23 months after vaccination. The genes are TRBV5-1 and TRBJ2-2; D remains unclear. The CDR3 loop reads CASRSYNTGELFF. CDR3 bases: TGCGCCAGCAGGTCCTATAACACCGGGGAGCTGTTTTTT.